The 29 T cell receptor beta chains given below trace back to one sample, sequenced in a study of blood T cell repertoires in COVID-19. Method: immunoSEQ multiplex PCR; TCRdb's copy keeps in-frame clones and lacks some. The sample lists some 99,000 clones, around 89% occurring once. Specimen: peripheral blood. The receptors come from a human donor in a cohort sampled during active COVID-19.

The rearrangement uses TRBV28 and TRBJ2-7; maybe TRBD1 (6 bases). This CDR3 spans 14 amino acids. Germline CDR1 is MDHEN and CDR2 is SYDVKM. The V gene lost 1 base and the J gene lost 3 bases, with 10 bases spanning the gap. DNA for the CDR3: TGTGCCAGCAGTTTATTGCTCAGGGGCTACGAGCAGTACTTC. Amino acid sequence: CASSLLLRGYEQYF. The full variable domain, in which reference TRBV28 and TRBJ2-7 provide the parts outside the CDR3, is DVKVTQSSRYLVKRTGEKVFLECVQDMDHENMFWYRQDPGLGLRLIYFSYDVKMKEKGDIPEGYSVSREKKERFSLILESASTNQTSMYLCASSLLLRGYEQYFGPGTRLTVT.

This clone has just one count. This CDR3 is CASTNRVNTEAFF. In DNA form, the CDR3 reads TGTGCCAGCACAAACAGGGTGAACACTGAAGCTTTCTTT. The rearrangement joins TRBV12-3 or TRBV12-4 to TRBJ1-1; possible D gene TRBD1, 6 bases. Trimming removed 7 bases at V and 0 bases at J, with 9 bases between. This CDR3 region has 13 residues.

The genes are TRBV20-1 and TRBJ2-1; no firm D call. This CDR3 spans 12 amino acids. Germline values: CDR1 DFQATT, CDR2 SNEGSKA (reference sequence). The V end was cut by 3 bases, the J end by 6 bases, with 9 bases between. The CDR3 bases are TGCAGTGCTAGTGGGCGAGGCAATGAGCAGTTCTTC. This sequence encodes CSASGRGNEQFF.

The genes are TRBV5-4 and TRBJ2-1; 9 nucleotides line up with TRBD2. Trimming cost V 0 bases and J 13 bases; bases outside gene matches: 8. The CDR3 is 14 amino acids. The germline V gene encodes CDR1 SGHNT and CDR2 YYREEE (reference sequence). The CDR3 sequence: CASSLAGGRAVQFF. CDR3 coding DNA: TGTGCCAGCAGCTTGGCCGGCGGGAGGGCCGTCCAGTTCTTC.

The V and J genes are TRBV24-1 and TRBJ2-5, with 9 bases identical to TRBD1. Per the germline V gene, CDR1 is KGHDR and CDR2 is SFDVKD. V lost 5 bases and J lost 6; bases outside the gene matches: 6. CDR3 length equals 14 residues. CDR3 residues: CATSAFNRGQTQYF. Here the CDR3 DNA reads TGTGCCACCAGTGCATTTAACAGGGGGCAGACCCAGTACTTC.

The chain has TRBV6-6 and TRBJ1-3; D is ambiguous. The germline CDR1 and CDR2 sequences are MNHNY and SVGAGI (reference sequence). The CDR3 runs to 13 residues. Trimming cost V 4 bases and J 4 bases, with 8 bases left between them. In nucleotides, the CDR3 is TGTGCCAGCAGTTTCTCGCGGGGAAACACCATATATTTT. Encoded protein: CASSFSRGNTIYF.

The chain has TRBV6-6 and TRBJ1-1, with TRBD1 as a possible D gene (6 bases). The V gene's germline CDR1 is MNHNY and CDR2 SVGAGI (reference sequence). The CDR3 spans 11 residues. V gave up 6 bases and J gave up 6 bases, with 8 bases separating them. The CDR3 is CASRRTAEAFF. CDR3 bases: TGTGCCAGCAGGAGGACAGCTGAAGCTTTCTTT.

This clone has more than one count but fewer than ten. The rearrangement uses TRBV18 and TRBJ2-1; perhaps TRBD2 as D (5 bases). The CDR3 is made up of 15 amino acids. V was pared by 4 bases and J by 4 bases, with 14 bases between. The V gene's germline CDR1 is KGHSH and CDR2 LQKENI. The CDR3 here is CASSREQTPYNEQFF. CDR3 coding DNA: TGTGCCAGCTCACGGGAGCAGACGCCTTACAATGAGCAGTTCTTC.

A few counts support this clone. V gene TRBV5-6 combines with J gene TRBJ2-3, with a weak D call TRBD2 (6 bases). CDR1 and CDR2 from the germline V gene are SGHDT and YYEEEE. The germline V and J ends were trimmed by 3 bases and 0 bases, with 20 bases remaining between them. This CDR3 is 18 amino acids long. The CDR3 here is CASSSRGADPSSTDTQYF. The CDR3 region has the DNA TGTGCCAGCAGCTCGCGCGGGGCAGATCCTTCTAGCACAGATACGCAGTATTTT.

The chain employs TRBV19 and TRBJ1-2; 7 bases are a match to TRBD1. Germline V gives CDR1 LNHDA, CDR2 SQIVND (reference sequence). There are 17 residues in the CDR3. The V gene end was trimmed by 8 bases and the J gene end by 4 bases; junction bases not matched to a gene: 19. Here the CDR3 DNA reads TGTGCCAGTCGTCCACGCCCCGACAGGGCTGTCTCCTATGGCTACACCTTC. Its translation is CASRPRPDRAVSYGYTF.

The V gene is TRBV29-1, the J gene TRBJ1-1, with D tentatively TRBD1 (6 bases). The CDR3 has 13 residues. The germline V and J ends were trimmed by 6 bases and 5 bases, with 16 bases remaining between them. Per the germline V gene, CDR1 is SQVTM and CDR2 is ANQGSEA. The CDR3 reads CSVSGVVRTEAFF. The CDR3, as DNA: TGCAGCGTGTCAGGGGTTGTTAGGACTGAAGCTTTCTTT.

The chain carries TRBV4-1 and TRBJ2-5; possibly TRBD1 for D (6 bases). V shed 0 bases and J shed 1 base, with 15 bases lying between them. Germline-derived CDR1 and CDR2 are MGHRA and YSYEKL. This CDR3 is 17 amino acids long. For the CDR3, the DNA is TGCGCCAGCAGCCAAGAAATGCCGGGACAACTCCAAGAGACCCAGTACTTC. This codes for CASSQEMPGQLQETQYF.

The V and J genes are TRBV5-1 and TRBJ2-5; a weak D match, TRBD2 (6 bases). In germline, CDR1 is SGHRS, CDR2 YFSETQ. Trimming pared 4 bases from V and 5 bases from J, leaving 12 bases between. This CDR3 comprises 13 residues. CDR3 bases: TGCGCCAGCAGCCCAGGAGGGACCGAGACCCAGTACTTC. This encodes CASSPGGTETQYF.

This clone was recorded once. The chain combines TRBV25-1 with TRBJ1-6; 9 bases match TRBD1. V gave up 4 bases and J gave up 7 bases; unmatched junction bases: 5. The germline CDR1 and CDR2 sequences are MGHDK and SYGVNS. The CDR3 is 15 amino acids. The CDR3, as DNA: TGTGCCAGCAGTGCACCGGGACAGGGCAATTCACCCCTCCACTTT. This translates into CASSAPGQGNSPLHF.

The J gene is TRBJ2-3, the V gene TRBV7-2; 12 nucleotides agree with TRBD2. Germline loops: CDR1 SGHTA, CDR2 FQGNSA. The ends lost 0 bases at V and 6 bases at J; junction bases unmatched: 7. The CDR3 is 17 amino acids. The chain's CDR3 is CASSLALAGGTVDTQYF. The CDR3 DNA reads TGTGCCAGCAGCTTAGCGCTAGCGGGAGGGACCGTTGATACGCAGTATTTT.

V gene TRBV11-2 combines with J gene TRBJ2-2; D possibly corresponds to TRBD1 (5 bases). The V gene lost 3 bases and the J gene lost 1 base, with 9 bases spanning the gap. The CDR3 is 15 amino acids. From germline, CDR1 is SGHAT and CDR2 FQNNGV. CDR3 loop: CASSFGAKNTGELFF. The CDR3 DNA reads as TGTGCCAGCAGCTTTGGGGCAAAGAACACCGGGGAGCTGTTTTTT.

This clone was counted once. The V gene is TRBV10-3, the J gene TRBJ2-7; the D is unclear. Germline V gives CDR1 ENHRY, CDR2 SYGVKD. The CDR3 consists of 11 residues. With 10 bases removed from V and 2 bases from J, the gap between germline ends came to 9 bases. The CDR3: CATHAAYEQYF. The CDR3 bases are TGTGCCACCCACGCGGCCTACGAGCAGTACTTC.

The chain links TRBV24-1 to TRBJ2-1, with a tentative D call TRBD2 (7 bases). With 7 bases removed from V and 4 bases from J, the gap between germline ends came to 16 bases. There are 15 residues in the CDR3. The germline CDR1 and CDR2 sequences are KGHDR and SFDVKD. The CDR3 DNA sequence: TGTGCCACCAGAGCAAGTGGGGGGGCATACAATGAGCAGTTCTTC. This gives the protein CATRASGGAYNEQFF.

This clone occurred once. The rearrangement joins TRBV19 to TRBJ1-6; TRBD1 matches at 9 bases. CDR3 size: 16 residues. V dropped 5 bases and J dropped 9; count of bases not matched to a gene: 11. Per germline, CDR1 LNHDA and CDR2 SQIVND (reference sequence). The CDR3 here is CASSFTGTGKVSPLHF. CDR3 sequence (DNA): TGTGCCAGTAGTTTCACCGGGACAGGGAAGGTTTCACCCCTCCACTTT.

The V call is TRBV6-2 or TRBV6-3, the J call TRBJ2-5; D possibly corresponds to TRBD1 (5 bases). Judging by the DNA end, TRBJ2-7 fits better; the J call may be wrong. Germline loops: CDR1 MNHEY, CDR2 SVGEGT. This CDR3 is 13 amino acids long. The CDR3 is CASSFARDYEQYF. CDR3 bases: TGTGCCAGCAGTTTCGCCAGGGACTACGAGCAGTACTTC.

In this sample, this clone turned up a few times. V gene TRBV4-2 combines with J gene TRBJ1-1; D is unresolved. The CDR3 is 16 residues long. V shed 2 bases and J shed 0 bases, with 13 bases lying between them. Germline V gives CDR1 LGHNA, CDR2 YNFKEQ. CDR3 in amino acids: CASSQSRQDMNTEAFF. The CDR3 nucleotides are TGTGCCAGCAGCCAATCCCGACAAGACATGAACACTGAAGCTTTCTTT.

The J gene is TRBJ2-3, the V gene TRBV24-1; D is perhaps TRBD1 (5 bases). The ends were cut back, 7 bases at V and 6 bases at J, with 13 bases in the middle. Germline V CDR1 and CDR2: KGHDR, SFDVKD. The CDR3 is made up of 13 amino acids. DNA of the CDR3: TGTGCCACCAGGAGCTGGGGCTCTGATACGCAGTATTTT. It codes for CATRSWGSDTQYF.

The rearrangement joins TRBV5-1 to TRBJ2-7, with 8 bases identical to TRBD1. Germline V lookup: CDR1 SGHRS, CDR2 YFSETQ. The trim removed 4 bases at V and 3 bases at J, leaving 6 bases unmatched. This CDR3 is 14 amino acids long. In nucleotides, the CDR3 is TGCGCCAGCAGCAGAAGGACAGGGAGCTACGAGCAGTACTTC. Protein sequence: CASSRRTGSYEQYF.

The genes are TRBV11-3 and TRBJ1-2; D is uncertain. Germline CDR1 reads SGHNT; CDR2 reads YENEEA. The germline V and J ends were trimmed by 1 base and 0 bases, with 9 bases remaining between them. The CDR3 consists of 15 residues. CDR3 loop: CASSLGGAPNYGYTF. CDR3 nucleotide sequence: TGTGCCAGCAGCTTAGGGGGAGCTCCTAACTATGGCTACACCTTC.

This rearrangement joins TRBV6-5 to TRBJ2-6; D unclear. The ends were cut back, 5 bases at V and 0 bases at J, with 8 bases in the middle. Germline values: CDR1 MNHEY, CDR2 SVGAGI. CDR3 length: 15 amino acids. The CDR3 protein is CASSPSFSGANVLTF. The CDR3 DNA sequence: TGTGCCAGCAGTCCTTCTTTCTCTGGGGCCAACGTCCTGACTTTC.

This sequence joins TRBV2 and TRBJ2-1; the match to TRBD2 covers 12 bases. The CDR3 runs 15 residues. After removal of 6 bases from V and 9 bases from J, the junction contained 9 bases not matched to a gene. CDR1 is SNHLY and CDR2 is FYNNEI in the germline V gene. The DNA for the CDR3 is TGTGCCAGCAGGGTACTAGCGGGAGGTTATCCTGAGCAGTTCTTC. Protein: CASRVLAGGYPEQFF.

The chain has TRBV7-9 and TRBJ1-2; 7 nucleotides line up with TRBD1. V gave up 5 bases and J gave up 4 bases; unmatched junction bases: 4. The germline V gene encodes CDR1 SEHNR and CDR2 FQNEAQ (reference sequence). The CDR3 totals 13 residues. This CDR3 reads CASSRGTAYGYTF. CDR3 nucleotides: TGTGCCAGCAGCCGAGGGACAGCCTATGGCTACACCTTC.

This chain links TRBV3-1 (or the pseudogene TRBV3-2) with TRBJ2-6; D is unresolved. The V end was cut by 5 bases, the J end by 0 bases, with 11 bases between. CDR3 size: 16 residues. Germline V gene sequence: CDR1 LGHDT, CDR2 YNNKEL (reference sequence). For the CDR3, the DNA is TGTGCCAGCAGCAAAGTTTTCGGCTCTGGGGCCAACGTCCTGACTTTC. Translation gives CASSKVFGSGANVLTF.

The chain joins TRBV4-1 to TRBJ1-2, with TRBD1 matching over 7 bases. The CDR3 is made up of 15 amino acids. Germline-derived CDR1 and CDR2 are MGHRA and YSYEKL. The trim removed 4 bases at V and 1 base at J, leaving 6 bases unmatched. CDR3 nucleotides: TGCGCCAGCAGCCGCACCGGGACAGATAACTATGGCTACACCTTC. This encodes CASSRTGTDNYGYTF.